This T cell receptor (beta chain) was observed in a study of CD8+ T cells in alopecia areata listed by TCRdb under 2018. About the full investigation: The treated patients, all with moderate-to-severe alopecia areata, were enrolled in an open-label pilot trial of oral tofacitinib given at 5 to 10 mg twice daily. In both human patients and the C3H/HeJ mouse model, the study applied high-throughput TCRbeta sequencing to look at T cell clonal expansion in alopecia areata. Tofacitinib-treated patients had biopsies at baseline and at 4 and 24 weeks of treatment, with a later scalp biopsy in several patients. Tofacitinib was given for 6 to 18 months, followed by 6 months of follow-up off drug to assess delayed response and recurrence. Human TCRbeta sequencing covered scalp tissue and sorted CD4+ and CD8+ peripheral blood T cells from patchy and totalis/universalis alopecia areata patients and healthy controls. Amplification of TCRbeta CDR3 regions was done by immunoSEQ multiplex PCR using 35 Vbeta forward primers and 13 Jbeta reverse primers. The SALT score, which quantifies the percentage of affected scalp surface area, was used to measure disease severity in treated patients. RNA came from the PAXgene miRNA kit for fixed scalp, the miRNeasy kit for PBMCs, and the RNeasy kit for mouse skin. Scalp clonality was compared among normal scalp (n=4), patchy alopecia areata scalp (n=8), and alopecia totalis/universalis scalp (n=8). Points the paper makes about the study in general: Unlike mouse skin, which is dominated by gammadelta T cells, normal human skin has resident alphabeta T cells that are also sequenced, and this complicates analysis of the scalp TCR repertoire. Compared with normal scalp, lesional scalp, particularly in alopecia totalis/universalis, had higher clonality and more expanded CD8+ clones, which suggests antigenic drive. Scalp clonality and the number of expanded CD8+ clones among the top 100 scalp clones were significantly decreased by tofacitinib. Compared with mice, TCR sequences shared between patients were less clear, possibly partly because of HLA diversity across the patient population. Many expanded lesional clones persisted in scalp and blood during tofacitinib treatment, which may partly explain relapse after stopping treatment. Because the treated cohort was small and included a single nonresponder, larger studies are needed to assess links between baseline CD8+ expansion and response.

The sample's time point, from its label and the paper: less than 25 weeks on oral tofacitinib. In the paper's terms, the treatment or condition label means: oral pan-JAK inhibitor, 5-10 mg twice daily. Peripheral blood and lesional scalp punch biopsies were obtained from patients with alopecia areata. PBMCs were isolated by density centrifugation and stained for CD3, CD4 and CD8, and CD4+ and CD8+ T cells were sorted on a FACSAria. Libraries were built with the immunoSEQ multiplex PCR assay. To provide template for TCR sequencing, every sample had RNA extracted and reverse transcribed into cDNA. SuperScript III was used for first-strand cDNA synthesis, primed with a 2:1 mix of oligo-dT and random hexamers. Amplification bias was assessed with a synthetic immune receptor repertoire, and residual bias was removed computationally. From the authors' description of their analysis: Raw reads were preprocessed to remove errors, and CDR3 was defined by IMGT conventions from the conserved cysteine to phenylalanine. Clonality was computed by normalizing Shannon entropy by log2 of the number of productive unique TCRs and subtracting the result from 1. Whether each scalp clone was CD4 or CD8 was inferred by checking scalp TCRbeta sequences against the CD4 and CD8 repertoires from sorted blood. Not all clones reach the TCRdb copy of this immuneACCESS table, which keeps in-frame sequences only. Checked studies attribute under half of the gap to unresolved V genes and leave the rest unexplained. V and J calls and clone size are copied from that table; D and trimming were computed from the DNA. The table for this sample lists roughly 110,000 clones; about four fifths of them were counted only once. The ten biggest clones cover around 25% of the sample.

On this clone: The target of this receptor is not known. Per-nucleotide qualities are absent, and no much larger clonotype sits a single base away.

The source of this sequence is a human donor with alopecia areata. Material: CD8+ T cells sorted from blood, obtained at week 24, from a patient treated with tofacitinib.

The sequence in DNA is TGCGCCAGCAGCCCCACCAGGGCGGACTACGAGCAGTACTTC. This codes for CASSPTRADYEQYF. Rearrangement joined TRBV5-1 to TRBJ2-7; a tentative D call is TRBD1 (5 bases match). The CDR3 runs 14 amino acids, cysteine and phenylalanine included. The read is trimmed to its CDR3 DNA, 42 bases read in frame from base 1. Taken from the germline V gene, the CDR1 and CDR2 loops are SGHRS and YFSETQ. V sheds 4 bases and J sheds 3 bases, leaving 14 bases between their ends.